Described below is a single TCR beta chain sequence and its context. This CDR3 is built from 14 residues. With 6 bases removed from V and 2 bases from J, the gap between germline ends came to 12 bases. The germline gives CDR1 MNHEY, CDR2 SMNVEV (reference sequence). The PCR had 60 Vbeta and 13 Jbeta primers. The method was immunoSEQ multiplex PCR; TCRdb's version includes in-frame clones alone and lacks a portion of them. The sample holds around 130,000 clones; 80% are singletons and the top ten take 1%. The data were obtained in a study of cytomegalovirus exposure and HLA in healthy donors. V gene TRBV27 combines with J gene TRBJ2-3; D perhaps matches TRBD2 (6 bases). This TCR was recovered from a man aged 40-49 years in good health and CMV-seronegative. Sequencing was done on a sample of PBMCs. The CDR3 here is CASSRDSYTDTQYF. The CDR3 nucleotides read TGTGCCAGCAGCCGGGACTCCTACACAGATACGCAGTATTTT.